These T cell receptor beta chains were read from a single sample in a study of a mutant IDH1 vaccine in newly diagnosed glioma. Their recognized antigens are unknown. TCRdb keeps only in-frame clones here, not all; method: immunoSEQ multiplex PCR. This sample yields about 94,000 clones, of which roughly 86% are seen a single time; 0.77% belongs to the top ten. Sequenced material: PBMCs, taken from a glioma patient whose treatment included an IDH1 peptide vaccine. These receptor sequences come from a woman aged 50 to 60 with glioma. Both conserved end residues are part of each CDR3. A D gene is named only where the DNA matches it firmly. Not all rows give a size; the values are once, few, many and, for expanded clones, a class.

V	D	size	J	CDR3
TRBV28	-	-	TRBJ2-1	CASSSPRDTTYNEQFF
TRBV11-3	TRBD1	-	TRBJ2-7	CASSETGVYEQYF
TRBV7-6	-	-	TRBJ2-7	CASSLAGMAYEQYF
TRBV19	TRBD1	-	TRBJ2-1	CASTHSGTGYNEQFF
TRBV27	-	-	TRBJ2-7	CASSDSSWGEQYF
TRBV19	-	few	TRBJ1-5	CASSIEGRDNQPQHF
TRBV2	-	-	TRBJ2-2	CASSEAQSWTRAGELFF
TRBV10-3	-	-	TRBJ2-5	CAIGAEPNPQETQYF
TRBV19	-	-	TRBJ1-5	CASKDLSNQPQHF
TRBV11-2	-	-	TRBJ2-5	CASSLDVWGEGETQYF
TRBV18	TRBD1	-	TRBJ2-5	CASSRGTGKETQYF
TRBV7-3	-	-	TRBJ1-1	CASSLYGNTEAFF
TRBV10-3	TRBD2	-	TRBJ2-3	CATTPREGLDTQYF
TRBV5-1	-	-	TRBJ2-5	CASSLVSGAETQYF
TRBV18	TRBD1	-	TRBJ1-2	CASSPPGTGLNYGYTF
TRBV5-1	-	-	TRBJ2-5	CASSLGGGDETQYF
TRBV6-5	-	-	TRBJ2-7	CASSYTLGGSYEQYF
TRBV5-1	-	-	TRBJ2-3	CASRFWLGGGPDTQYF
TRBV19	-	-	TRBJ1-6	CASSIQPLGHNSPLHF
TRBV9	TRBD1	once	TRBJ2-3	CASSIGQDPDTQYF
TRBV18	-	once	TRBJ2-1	CASSAPGPRTYNEQFF
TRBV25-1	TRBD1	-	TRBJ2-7	CASSDPGQGDYEQYF
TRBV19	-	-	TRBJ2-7	CASSAPWDSYEQYF
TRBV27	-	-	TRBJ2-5	CASSLRVGRQETQYF
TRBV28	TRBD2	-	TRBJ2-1	CASRFGRARNNEQFF
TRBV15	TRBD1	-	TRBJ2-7	CATSSLQGAEQYF
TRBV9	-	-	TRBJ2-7	CASSTSGAPTYEQYF
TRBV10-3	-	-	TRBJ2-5	CAISESTSEETQYF
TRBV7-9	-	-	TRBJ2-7	CASSLDPYSYEQYF
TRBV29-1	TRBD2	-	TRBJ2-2	CSVDAGRATGELFF
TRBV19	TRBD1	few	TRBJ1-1	CATRTGGRNTEAFF
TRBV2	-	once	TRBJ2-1	CASRRTETSYNEQFF